This T cell receptor (beta chain) was identified during a study of CXCR3-negative and CXCR3-positive naive CD8 T cells. Overall study findings and caveats: When CXCR3-positive naive cells were set against CXCR3-negative naive cells, the former had more hydrophobic TRB CDR3s. The TRBV-TRBJ usage of naive CXCR3-negative and CXCR3-positive cells was similar, but that of memory cells differed.

Of note for this clonotype: The target antigen is unknown.

Those CD8+ T cells considered naive were CD45RO-CCR7+CD27+CD95-. The CDR3 runs 15 residues. Per germline, CDR1 SEHNR and CDR2 FQNEAQ (reference sequence). The TRB cDNA libraries were prepared by 5' RACE with UMI labels. Following a re-call of the 5' RACE reads, TCRdb has one entry per CDR3 protein and lacks DNA. The sample table includes around 95,000 distinct CDR3 sequences. The receptor comes from a human donor in good health. Some clones in this sample may be carry-over from other donors' samples. The V gene is TRBV7-9, the J gene TRBJ2-3; the D call from TCRdb, TRBD1, cannot be confirmed without DNA. What was sequenced was naive CXCR3+ CD8+ T cells from blood. Subset denoted: CD45RO-CCR7+CD27+CD95- naive CD8+ T cells expressing CXCR3 (TNR3+). CDR3: CASSPVRGMGDTQYF. Full variable domain (remainder filled in from reference TRBV7-9 and TRBJ2-3): DTGVSQNPRHKITKRGQNVTFRCDPISEHNRLYWYRQTLGQGPEFLTYFQNEAQLEKSRLLSDRFSAERPKGSFSTLEIQRTEQGDSAMYLCASSPVRGMGDTQYFGPGTRLTVL.